Included here is one T cell receptor beta chain sequence, with context. Its antigen is unidentified. The data derive from a study of OX40 agonist ivuxolimab in advanced cancers. Study information: Dose-escalation subjects each had hepatocellular carcinoma, melanoma, renal cell or head and neck cancer.

The method was immunoSEQ multiplex PCR; TCRdb's version includes in-frame clones alone and lacks a portion of them. The sample shows about 92,000 clones, roughly 90% of them seen only once. Per the germline V gene, CDR1 is KGHSH and CDR2 is LQKENI. The CDR3 has 14 amino acids. V gave up 3 bases and J gave up 6 bases; unmatched junction bases: 6. The study, taken as a whole, reports: CD8+ T cells were the subset that, on average, had more expanded clones than CD4+.

The sequencing used CD4+ or CD8+ T cells sorted from blood, collected in a trial of the OX40 agonist ivuxolimab. The V and J genes are TRBV18 and TRBJ1-1, with 8 bases identical to TRBD1. The TCR was taken from an adult with an advanced solid tumor such as melanoma, head and neck, liver or kidney cancer. The CDR3 protein is CASSPQDRAAEAFF. CDR3 DNA: TGTGCCAGCTCACCGCAGGACAGGGCGGCTGAAGCTTTCTTT.